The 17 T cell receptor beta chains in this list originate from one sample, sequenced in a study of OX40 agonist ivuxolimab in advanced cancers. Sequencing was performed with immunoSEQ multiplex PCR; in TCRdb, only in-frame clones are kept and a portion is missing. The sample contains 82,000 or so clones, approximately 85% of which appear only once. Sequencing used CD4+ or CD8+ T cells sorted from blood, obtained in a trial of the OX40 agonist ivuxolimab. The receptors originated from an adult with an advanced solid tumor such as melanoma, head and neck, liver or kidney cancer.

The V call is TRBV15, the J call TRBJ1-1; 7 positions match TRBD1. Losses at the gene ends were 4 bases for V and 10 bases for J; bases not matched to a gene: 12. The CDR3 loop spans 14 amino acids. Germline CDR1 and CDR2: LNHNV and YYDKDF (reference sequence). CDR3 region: CATSTDRQGERAFF. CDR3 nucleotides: TGTGCCACCAGCACCGACCGACAGGGCGAGAGAGCTTTCTTT.

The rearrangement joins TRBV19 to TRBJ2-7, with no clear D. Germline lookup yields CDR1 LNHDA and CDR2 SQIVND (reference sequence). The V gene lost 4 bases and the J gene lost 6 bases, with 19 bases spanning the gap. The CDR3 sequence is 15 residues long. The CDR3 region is CASSNGQAVGSEQYF. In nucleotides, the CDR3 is TGTGCCAGTAGTAACGGGCAGGCCGTGGGATCCGAGCAGTACTTC.

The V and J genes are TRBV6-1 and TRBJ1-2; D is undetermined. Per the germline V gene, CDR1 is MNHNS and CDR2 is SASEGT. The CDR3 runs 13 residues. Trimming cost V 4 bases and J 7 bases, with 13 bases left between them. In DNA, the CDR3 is TGTGCCAGCAGTGGCCAGCCTGAAGGTGGCTACACCTTC. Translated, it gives CASSGQPEGGYTF.

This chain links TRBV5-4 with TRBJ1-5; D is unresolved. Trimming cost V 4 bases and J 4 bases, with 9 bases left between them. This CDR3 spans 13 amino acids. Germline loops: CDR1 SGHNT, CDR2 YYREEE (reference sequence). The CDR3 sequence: CASSPDLNQPQHF. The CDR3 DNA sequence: TGTGCCAGCAGCCCCGATTTGAATCAGCCCCAGCATTTT.

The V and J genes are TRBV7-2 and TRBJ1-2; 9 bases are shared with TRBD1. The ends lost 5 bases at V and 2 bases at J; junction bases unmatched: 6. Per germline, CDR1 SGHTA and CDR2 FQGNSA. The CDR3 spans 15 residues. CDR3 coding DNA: TGTGCCAGCAGCAGAGACAGGGGGGTAAACTATGGCTACACCTTC. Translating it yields CASSRDRGVNYGYTF.

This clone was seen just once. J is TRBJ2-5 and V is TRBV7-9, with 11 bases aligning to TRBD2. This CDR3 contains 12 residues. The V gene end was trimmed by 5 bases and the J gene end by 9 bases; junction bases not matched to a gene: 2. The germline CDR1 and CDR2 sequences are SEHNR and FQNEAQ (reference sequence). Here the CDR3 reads CASSQGLAAQYF. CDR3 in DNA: TGTGCCAGCAGCCAGGGACTAGCGGCCCAGTACTTC.

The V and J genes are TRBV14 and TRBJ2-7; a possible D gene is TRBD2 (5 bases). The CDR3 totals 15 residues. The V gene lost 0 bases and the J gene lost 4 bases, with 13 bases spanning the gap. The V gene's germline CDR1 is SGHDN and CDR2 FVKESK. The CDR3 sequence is CASSQDLSGVYEQYF. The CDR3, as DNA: TGTGCCAGCAGCCAAGATCTAAGCGGTGTGTACGAGCAGTACTTC.

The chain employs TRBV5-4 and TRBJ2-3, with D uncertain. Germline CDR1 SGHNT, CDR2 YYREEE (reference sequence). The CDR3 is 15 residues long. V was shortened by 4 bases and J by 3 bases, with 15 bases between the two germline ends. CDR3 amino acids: CASSPRTLGTDTQYF. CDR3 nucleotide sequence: TGTGCCAGCAGCCCACGGACCCTTGGGACAGATACGCAGTATTTT.

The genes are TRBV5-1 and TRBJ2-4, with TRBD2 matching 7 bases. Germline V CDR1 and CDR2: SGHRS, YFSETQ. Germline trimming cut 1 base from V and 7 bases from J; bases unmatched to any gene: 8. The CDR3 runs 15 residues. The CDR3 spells CASSLWGGGDNIQYF. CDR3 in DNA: TGCGCCAGCAGCTTGTGGGGCGGGGGTGACAACATTCAGTACTTC.

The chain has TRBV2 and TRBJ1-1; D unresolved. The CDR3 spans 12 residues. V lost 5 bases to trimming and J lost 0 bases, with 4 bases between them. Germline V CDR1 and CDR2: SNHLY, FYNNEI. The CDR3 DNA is TGTGCCAGCAGTCCCATGAACACTGAAGCTTTCTTT. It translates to CASSPMNTEAFF.

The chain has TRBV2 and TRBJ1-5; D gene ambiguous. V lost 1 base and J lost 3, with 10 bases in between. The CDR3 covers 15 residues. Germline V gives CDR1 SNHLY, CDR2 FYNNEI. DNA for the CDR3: TGTGCCAGCAGTGAAGAGGCGGAGGTCAATCAGCCCCAGCATTTT. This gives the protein CASSEEAEVNQPQHF.

CDR3 in amino acids: CASSGIIAAEGAFF. The CDR3 DNA sequence: TGCGCCAGCAGTGGGATAATAGCGGCAGAGGGAGCTTTCTTT. This chain uses TRBV10-2 with TRBJ1-1; D is unresolved. The V gene lost 4 bases and the J gene lost 10 bases, with 19 bases spanning the gap. Germline-derived CDR1 and CDR2 are WSHSY and SAAADI. The CDR3 is 14 residues long.

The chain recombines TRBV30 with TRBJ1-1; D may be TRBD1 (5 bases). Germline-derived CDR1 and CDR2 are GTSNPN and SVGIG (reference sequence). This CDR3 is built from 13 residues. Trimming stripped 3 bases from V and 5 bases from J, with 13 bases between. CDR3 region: CAWRTPGRTEAFF. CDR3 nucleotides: TGTGCCTGGAGGACCCCAGGGAGAACTGAAGCTTTCTTT.

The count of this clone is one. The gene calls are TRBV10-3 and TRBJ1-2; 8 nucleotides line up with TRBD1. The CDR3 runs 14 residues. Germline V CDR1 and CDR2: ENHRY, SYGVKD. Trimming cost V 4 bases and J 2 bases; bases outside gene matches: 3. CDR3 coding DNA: TGTGCCATCAGTGCGGGACAGGTGAACTATGGCTACACCTTC. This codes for CAISAGQVNYGYTF.

The CDR3 region is CASSQEASVTNYGYTF. The CDR3, as DNA: TGCGCCAGCAGCCAAGAGGCCTCAGTGACTAACTATGGCTACACCTTC. This sequence joins TRBV4-3 and TRBJ1-2; D unresolved. Trimming removed 0 bases at V and 0 bases at J, with 11 bases between. The germline V gene has CDR1 LGHNA and CDR2 YSLEER. CDR3 length: 16 amino acids.

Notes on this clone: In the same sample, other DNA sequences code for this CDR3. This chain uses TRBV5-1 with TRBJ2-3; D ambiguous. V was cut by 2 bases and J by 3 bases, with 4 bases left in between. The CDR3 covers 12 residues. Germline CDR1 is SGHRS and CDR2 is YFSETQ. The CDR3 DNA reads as TGCGCCAGCAGCTTTTCTACAGATACGCAGTATTTT. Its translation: CASSFSTDTQYF.

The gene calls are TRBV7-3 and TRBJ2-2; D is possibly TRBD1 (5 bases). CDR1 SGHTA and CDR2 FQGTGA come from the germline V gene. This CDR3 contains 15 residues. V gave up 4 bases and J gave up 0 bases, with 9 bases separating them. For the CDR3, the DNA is TGTGCCAGCAGCTATGGACATTCGAACACCGGGGAGCTGTTTTTT. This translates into CASSYGHSNTGELFF.